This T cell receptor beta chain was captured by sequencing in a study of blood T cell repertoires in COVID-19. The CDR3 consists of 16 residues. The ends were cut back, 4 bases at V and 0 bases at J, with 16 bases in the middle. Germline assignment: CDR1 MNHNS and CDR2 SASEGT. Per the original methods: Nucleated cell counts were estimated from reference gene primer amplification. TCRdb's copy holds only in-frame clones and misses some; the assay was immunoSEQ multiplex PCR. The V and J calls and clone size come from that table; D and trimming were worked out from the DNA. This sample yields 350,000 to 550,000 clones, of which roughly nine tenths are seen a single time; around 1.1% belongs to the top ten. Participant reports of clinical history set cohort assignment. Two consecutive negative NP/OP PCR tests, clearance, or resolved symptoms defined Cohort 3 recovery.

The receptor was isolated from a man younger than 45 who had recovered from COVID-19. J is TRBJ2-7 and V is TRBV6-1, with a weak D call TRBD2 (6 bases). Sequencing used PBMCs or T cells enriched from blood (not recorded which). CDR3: CASSGPGEYNSYEQYF. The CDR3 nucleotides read TGTGCCAGCAGTGGCCCGGGGGAGTATAACTCCTACGAGCAGTACTTC.